This TCR beta chain is drawn from a study of human T cells and chemical hapten exposure. Whole-study results and caveats: Counts of TCRs above 1 in 1000 frequency stayed unchanged with DPC sensitization.

Unique molecular identifiers were attached to individual cDNA molecules during library preparation. In the authors' methods: There were a median of roughly 100,000 TCRs per sample, with a range from roughly 20,000 to 700,000. TCRdb redid the calling of the RACE reads with MiXCR, one entry per CDR3 protein. These V and J calls originate from TCRdb's pipeline instead of the authors' own analysis. The sample holds approximately 84,000 distinct CDR3 sequences, around 8.7% seen once. Of note for this clonotype: What it binds is unknown.

The time point: healthy volunteer bleed at 6 weeks. The starting material, unfractionated whole blood, was used for total RNA extraction. The sample consisted of whole blood. The source of this sequence is a male donor in good health. Some clones in this sample may be carry-over from other donors' samples.

This chain's CDR3 is CASSLTSGGANEQFF. The CDR3, as DNA: TGTGCCAGCAGTTTAACTAGCGGGGGGGCCAATGAGCAGTTCTTC. The chain has TRBV27 and TRBJ2-1, with TRBD2 matching over 13 bases. This CDR3 has 15 residues. Per the germline V gene, CDR1 is MNHEY and CDR2 is SMNVEV (reference sequence). The ends lost 2 bases at V and 6 bases at J; junction bases unmatched: 1.